Below are 6 T cell receptor beta chains sequenced from a single sample in a study of graft-versus-host responses after intestinal transplantation. These receptors' targets are unknown. Here immunoSEQ multiplex PCR was the method, and the copy in TCRdb shows in-frame clones only, minus some. The data show roughly 110,000 clones, 85% to 95% seen once. The sequences come from unstimulated CD8+ T cells sorted from spleen or lymph node cells, collected before transplant. The receptors here all came from a human donor who was the organ donor for an intestinal transplant.

This chain links TRBV9 with TRBJ2-5, with a weak D call TRBD2 (6 bases). This CDR3 spans 13 amino acids. Trimming pared 3 bases from V and 5 bases from J, leaving 11 bases between. Germline V gene sequence: CDR1 SGDLS, CDR2 YYNGEE. CDR3 in amino acids: CASSEGGKETQYF. The CDR3 DNA sequence: TGTGCCAGCAGCGAGGGAGGAAAGGAGACCCAGTACTTC.

The chain links TRBV15 to TRBJ1-5; the match to TRBD1 covers 7 bases. CDR1 and CDR2 from the germline V gene are LNHNV and YYDKDF (reference sequence). The CDR3 length is 15 residues. Trimming at V came to 6 bases and at J to 0 bases, leaving 5 bases not matched to a gene. The CDR3 sequence: CATRSGTASNQPQHF. The CDR3 DNA follows: TGTGCCACCAGATCCGGGACAGCTAGCAATCAGCCCCAGCATTTT. Based on the CDR3 plus reference TRBV15 and TRBJ1-5, the full variable domain is DAMVIQNPRYQVTQFGKPVTLSCSQTLNHNVMYWYQQKSSQAPKLLFHYYDKDFNNEADTPDNFQSRRPNTSFCFLDIRSPGLGDTAMYLCATRSGTASNQPQHFGDGTRLSIL.

For this clone: Sequence at one end of the junction differs from germline and may be a read error. This chain uses TRBV7-7 with TRBJ2-1; 7 bases are shared with TRBD2. Germline assignment: CDR1 SSHAT and CDR2 FNYEAQ (reference sequence). This CDR3 is built from 13 residues. CDR3 region: CTSSVTSTHEQFF. DNA for the CDR3: TGTACCAGCAGCGTGACTAGCACCCATGAGCAGTTCTTC.

This rearrangement joins TRBV5-4 to TRBJ1-1; no definite D call. The V gene lost 4 bases and the J gene lost 0 bases, with 4 bases spanning the gap. CDR3 length equals 12 residues. Looked up from germline, CDR1 is SGHNT and CDR2 is YYREEE (reference sequence). CDR3 sequence (DNA): TGTGCCAGCAGCCAAATGAACACTGAAGCTTTCTTT. This encodes CASSQMNTEAFF. The variable domain in full, with the rest retrieved from reference TRBV5-4 and TRBJ1-1, is ETGVTQSPTHLIKTRGQQVTLRCSSQSGHNTVSWYQQALGQGPQFIFQYYREEENGRGNFPPRFSGLQFPNYSSELNVNALELDDSALYLCASSQMNTEAFFGQGTRLTVV.

The chain joins TRBV27 to TRBJ1-1; D gene uncertain. V dropped 6 bases and J dropped 6 bases, with 20 bases sitting between them. The CDR3 has 15 residues. Germline CDR1 reads MNHEY; CDR2 reads SMNVEV (reference sequence). The CDR3 reads CASRPPWGGTAEAFF. For the CDR3, the DNA is TGTGCCAGCAGACCCCCATGGGGAGGAACCGCTGAAGCTTTCTTT.

This rearrangement joins TRBV7-2 to TRBJ2-7, with unresolved D. Germline V gives CDR1 SGHTA, CDR2 FQGNSA. Trimming shortened V by 1 base and J by 3 bases, and 7 bases separated the two germline ends. CDR3 length: 13 amino acids. The CDR3 here is CASSLVTFYEQYF. The DNA for the CDR3 is TGTGCCAGCAGCTTAGTCACTTTCTACGAGCAGTACTTC.